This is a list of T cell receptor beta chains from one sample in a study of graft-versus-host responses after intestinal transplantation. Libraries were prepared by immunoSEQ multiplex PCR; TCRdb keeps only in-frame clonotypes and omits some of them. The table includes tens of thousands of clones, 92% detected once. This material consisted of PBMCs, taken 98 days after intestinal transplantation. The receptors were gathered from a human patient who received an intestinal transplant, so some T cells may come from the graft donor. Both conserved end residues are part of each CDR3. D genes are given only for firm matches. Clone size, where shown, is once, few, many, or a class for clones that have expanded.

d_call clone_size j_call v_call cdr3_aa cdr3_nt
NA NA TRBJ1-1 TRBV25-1 CASRDPGGVEAFF TGTGCCAGCAGGGACCCTGGGGGCGTTGAAGCTTTCTTT
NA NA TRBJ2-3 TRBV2 CASSAQDETDTQYF TGTGCCAGCAGTGCACAGGACGAGACAGATACGCAGTATTTT
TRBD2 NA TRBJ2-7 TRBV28 CASSVGTTDGEYF TGTGCCAGCAGTGTTGGGACTACCGATGGGGAGTACTTC
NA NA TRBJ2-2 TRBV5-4 CATATGVTGELFF TGTGCCACCGCCACGGGGGTCACCGGGGAGCTGTTTTTT
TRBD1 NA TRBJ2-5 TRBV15 CATSREKQGWETQYF TGTGCCACCAGCAGAGAGAAACAGGGGTGGGAGACCCAGTACTTC
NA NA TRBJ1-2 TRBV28 CASSFTNYGYTF TGTGCCAGCAGTTTCACTAACTATGGCTACACCTTC
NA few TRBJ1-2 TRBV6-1 CASTSEGFTGGYTF TGTGCCAGCACTTCAGAGGGGTTTACTGGTGGCTACACCTTC
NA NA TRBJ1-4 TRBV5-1 CASSFDLSNEKLFF TGCGCCAGCAGCTTTGACCTTTCTAATGAAAAACTGTTTTTT
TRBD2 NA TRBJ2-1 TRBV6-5 CASSVTSGGDNEQFF TGTGCCAGCAGTGTTACTAGCGGGGGGGATAATGAGCAGTTCTTC
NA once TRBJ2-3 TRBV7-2 CASSFGAGADTQYF TGTGCCAGCAGCTTCGGGGCTGGGGCAGATACGCAGTATTTT